This is a list of T cell receptor beta chains from one sample in a study of blood T cell repertoires in COVID-19. Only in-frame clones appear in the TCRdb table, and some are missing; sequencing was by immunoSEQ multiplex PCR. The repertoire holds approximately 170,000 clones, with approximately 89% as singletons. Sample: PBMCs or T cells enriched from blood (not recorded which). These receptors were obtained from a woman aged 18-29 years who had recovered from COVID-19. CDR3s include the opening cysteine and the closing phenylalanine or tryptophan. The D gene is left open where the match is weak. The size entry is marked missing in some rows and otherwise reads once, few, many or a size class.

TRBD2 TRBJ2-3 - TRBV3-1/TRBV3-2 CASRPGLAGAEDTQYF TGTGCCAGCAGACCGGGACTAGCGGGAGCAGAAGATACGCAGTATTTT
TRBD1 TRBJ1-1 - TRBV15 CATSRGTGALNTEAFF TGTGCCACCAGCAGAGGAACAGGGGCTCTAAACACTGAAGCTTTCTTT
TRBD2 TRBJ2-7 - TRBV7-2 CASSFSSGSYEQYF TGTGCCAGCAGCTTCTCTAGCGGGAGCTACGAGCAGTACTTC
- TRBJ2-5 - TRBV24-1 CATSETGGQQETQYF TGTGCCACCAGTGAAACAGGCGGACAGCAAGAGACCCAGTACTTC
- TRBJ1-2 - TRBV28 CASSLVGYEEDYGYTF TGTGCCAGCAGTTTAGTTGGCTACGAAGAGGACTATGGCTACACCTTC
- TRBJ1-5 - TRBV28 CASSLTGTTKPQHF TGTGCCAGCAGTTTAACAGGGACGACGAAACCCCAGCATTTT
TRBD2 TRBJ2-7 - TRBV7-2 CASSHRLAGGVPYEQYF TGTGCCAGCAGCCACCGACTAGCGGGAGGGGTCCCCTACGAGCAGTACTTC
- TRBJ1-1 - TRBV7-2 CASSRDTMNTEAFF TGTGCCAGCAGCCGGGACACCATGAACACTGAAGCTTTCTTT
- TRBJ2-5 - TRBV3-1/TRBV3-2 CASRPLTGVETQYF TGTGCCAGCAGACCCCTGACGGGGGTAGAGACCCAGTACTTC
TRBD2 TRBJ2-3 - TRBV27 CASSPSLAGRTDTQYF TGTGCCAGCAGTCCATCGCTAGCGGGCCGCACAGATACGCAGTATTTT
TRBD1 TRBJ2-7 - TRBV5-5 CASSRGGAVRDEQYF TGTGCCAGCAGTCGAGGGGGCGCAGTCCGTGACGAGCAGTACTTC
TRBD2 TRBJ2-1 many TRBV6-4 CASSDASGSLIEQFF TGTGCCAGCAGTGACGCTAGCGGGAGTCTCATTGAGCAGTTCTTC
TRBD2 TRBJ2-1 few TRBV28 CASSLVAGGNNEQFF TGTGCCAGCAGTTTAGTCGCCGGGGGGAACAATGAGCAGTTCTTC
- TRBJ2-3 - TRBV5-1 CASSLDLAADTQYF TGCGCCAGCAGCTTGGATCTAGCCGCAGATACGCAGTATTTT
TRBD1 TRBJ1-2 - TRBV27 CASSADRGAGYTF TGTGCCAGCAGTGCTGACAGGGGGGCTGGCTACACCTTC
- TRBJ2-1 few TRBV5-1 CASSTTGGGQYNEQFF TGCGCCAGCAGCACCACGGGGGGCGGGCAATACAATGAGCAGTTCTTC
TRBD1 TRBJ1-6 - TRBV5-1 CASSSQPTGDFYNSPLHF TGCGCCAGCAGCTCCCAACCAACAGGGGATTTCTATAATTCACCCCTCCACTTT
TRBD2 TRBJ2-3 once TRBV18 CASFAGGPTDTQYF TGTGCCAGCTTCGCGGGAGGGCCCACAGATACGCAGTATTTT
TRBD1 TRBJ2-7 - TRBV28 CASSPTGKSYEQYF TGTGCCAGCAGTCCGACAGGGAAGTCCTACGAGCAGTACTTC
- TRBJ2-1 - TRBV29-1 CSVVVRGTYNEQFF TGCAGCGTCGTCGTTAGAGGGACCTACAATGAGCAGTTCTTC
- TRBJ1-1 - TRBV30 CAWSSMNTEAFF TGTGCCTGGAGTTCCATGAACACTGAAGCTTTCTTT
TRBD1 TRBJ2-3 - TRBV15 CATSRERTGGDTQYF TGTGCCACCAGCAGAGAACGGACAGGGGGAGATACGCAGTATTTT
TRBD2 TRBJ2-3 - TRBV14 CASNALAGSTDTQYF TGTGCCAGCAACGCACTAGCGGGGAGCACAGATACGCAGTATTTT
- TRBJ1-1 - TRBV2 CASREVNEAFF TGTGCCAGTAGGGAGGTAAACGAAGCTTTCTTT
TRBD1 TRBJ2-2 - TRBV4-2 CASSQGTGDGELFF TGTGCCAGCAGCCAGGGGACAGGGGACGGGGAGCTGTTTTTT
- TRBJ2-7 - TRBV28 CASSPRSRGRASYEQYF TGTGCCAGCAGTCCCCGGAGTAGGGGCAGGGCCTCCTACGAGCAGTACTTC
TRBD1 TRBJ2-7 - TRBV18 CASSPRTGDSYEQYF TGTGCCAGCTCACCAAGAACAGGGGACTCCTACGAGCAGTACTTC
- TRBJ2-7 few TRBV7-2 CASSLAGPYEQYF TGTGCCAGCAGCTTGGCGGGACCCTACGAGCAGTACTTC
- TRBJ2-7 - TRBV5-5 CASSYNSYEQYF TGTGCCAGCAGCTATAACTCCTACGAGCAGTACTTC
TRBD2 TRBJ2-7 - TRBV4-2 CASSQVGSGRGAYEQYF TGTGCCAGCAGCCAAGTTGGAAGCGGGAGAGGGGCCTACGAGCAGTACTTC
- TRBJ2-5 - TRBV11-2 CASSLQETQYF TGTGCCAGCAGCCTCCAAGAGACCCAGTACTTC
- TRBJ2-7 few TRBV29-1 CSGLRTADLYEQYF TGCAGCGGATTACGGACAGCCGACCTCTACGAGCAGTACTTC
TRBD1 TRBJ2-7 - TRBV11-2 CASSPLGGRDVNEQYF TGTGCCAGCAGCCCCCTAGGGGGCAGGGACGTCAACGAGCAGTACTTC
TRBD1 TRBJ1-5 once TRBV28 CATLDRASNQPQHF TGTGCCACACTGGACAGGGCCTCCAATCAGCCCCAGCATTTT
- TRBJ2-2 once TRBV19 CASGLLTMFANTGELFF TGTGCCAGTGGACTCCTTACCATGTTCGCGAACACCGGGGAGCTGTTTTTT
TRBD1 TRBJ1-4 few TRBV19 CASSARQGMATNEKLFF TGTGCCAGTAGTGCCAGACAGGGGATGGCAACTAATGAAAAACTGTTTTTT
TRBD2 TRBJ2-1 - TRBV2 CASSEAFPSGRRGDNEQFF TGTGCCAGCAGTGAAGCTTTCCCTAGCGGGCGGAGAGGGGACAATGAGCAGTTCTTC
- TRBJ2-2 - TRBV28 CASSRLLGGAGELFF TGTGCCAGCAGCAGACTCCTGGGCGGGGCCGGGGAGCTGTTTTTT
TRBD2 TRBJ2-7 few TRBV4-3 CASSQGANSPGLTPYEQYF TGCGCCAGCAGCCAAGGCGCGAACTCCCCGGGACTAACGCCTTACGAGCAGTACTTC
- TRBJ2-5 - TRBV6-5 CAIGTPALQETQYF TGTGCCATCGGGACTCCTGCACTACAAGAGACCCAGTACTTC
- TRBJ1-2 - TRBV5-6 CASSLGRGALDGYTF TGTGCCAGCAGCTTGGGTAGGGGCGCGCTAGATGGCTACACCTTC